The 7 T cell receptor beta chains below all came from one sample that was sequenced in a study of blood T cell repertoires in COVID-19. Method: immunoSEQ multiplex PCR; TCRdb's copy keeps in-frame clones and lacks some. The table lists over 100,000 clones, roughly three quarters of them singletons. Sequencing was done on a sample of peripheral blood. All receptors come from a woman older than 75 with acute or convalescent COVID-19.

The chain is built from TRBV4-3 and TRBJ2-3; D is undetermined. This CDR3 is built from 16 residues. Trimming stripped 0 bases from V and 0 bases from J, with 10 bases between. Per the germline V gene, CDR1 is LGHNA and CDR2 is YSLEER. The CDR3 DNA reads TGCGCCAGCAGCCAAGATTTCGGGTCTAGCACAGATACGCAGTATTTT. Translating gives CASSQDFGSSTDTQYF.

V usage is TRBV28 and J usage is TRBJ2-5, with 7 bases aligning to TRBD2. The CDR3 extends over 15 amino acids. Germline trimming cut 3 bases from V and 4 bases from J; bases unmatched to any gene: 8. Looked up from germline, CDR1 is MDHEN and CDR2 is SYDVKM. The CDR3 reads CASSFTGEGRETQYF. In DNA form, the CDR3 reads TGTGCCAGCAGTTTTACGGGGGAGGGCCGAGAGACCCAGTACTTC.

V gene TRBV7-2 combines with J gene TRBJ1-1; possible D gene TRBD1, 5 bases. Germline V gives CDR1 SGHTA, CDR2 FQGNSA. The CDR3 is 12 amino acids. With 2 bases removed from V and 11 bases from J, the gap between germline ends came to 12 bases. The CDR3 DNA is TGTGCCAGCAGCTTATCTAGGGGCGCGGCTTTCTTT. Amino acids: CASSLSRGAAFF.

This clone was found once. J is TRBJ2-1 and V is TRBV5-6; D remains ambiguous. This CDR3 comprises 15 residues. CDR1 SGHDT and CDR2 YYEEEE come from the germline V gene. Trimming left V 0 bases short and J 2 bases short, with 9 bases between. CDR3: CASSLGGLTYNEQFF. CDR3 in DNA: TGTGCCAGCAGCTTGGGTGGCCTCACCTACAATGAGCAGTTCTTC.

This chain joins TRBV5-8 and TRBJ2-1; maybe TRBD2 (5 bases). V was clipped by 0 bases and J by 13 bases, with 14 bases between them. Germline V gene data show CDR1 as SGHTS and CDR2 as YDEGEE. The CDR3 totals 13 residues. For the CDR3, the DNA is TGTGCCAGCAGCTTGGGCCTAGCCCACCCCCAGTTCTTC. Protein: CASSLGLAHPQFF.

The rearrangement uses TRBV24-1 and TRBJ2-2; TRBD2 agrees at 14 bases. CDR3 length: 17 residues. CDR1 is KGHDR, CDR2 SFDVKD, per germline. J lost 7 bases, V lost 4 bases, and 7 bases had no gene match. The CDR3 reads CATSDRTSGRRNGELFF. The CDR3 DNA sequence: TGTGCCACCAGTGACCGGACTAGCGGGAGGCGTAACGGGGAGCTGTTTTTT.

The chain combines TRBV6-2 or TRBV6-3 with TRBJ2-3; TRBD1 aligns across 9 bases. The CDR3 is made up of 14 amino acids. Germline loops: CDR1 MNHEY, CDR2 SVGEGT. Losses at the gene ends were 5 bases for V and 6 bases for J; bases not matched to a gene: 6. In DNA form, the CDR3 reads TGTGCCAGCAGTCCCGGGACAGGGTCCGATACGCAGTATTTT. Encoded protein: CASSPGTGSDTQYF.